A single sample is the source of the 27 T cell receptor beta chains below, sequenced in a study of blood T cell repertoires in COVID-19. The assay was immunoSEQ multiplex PCR, and TCRdb's table has in-frame clones only and misses some. The sample has over 350,000 clones, more than 85% seen once. Sequencing was done on a sample of peripheral blood. All receptors derive from a woman in her 30s with acute or convalescent COVID-19.

This sequence joins TRBV28 and TRBJ1-5, with D unresolved. CDR1 is MDHEN, CDR2 SYDVKM, per germline. This CDR3 has 12 amino acids. Trimming left V 8 bases short and J 1 base short, with 6 bases between. Written as DNA, the CDR3 is TGTGCCAGCGTTACAAGCAATCAGCCCCAGCATTTT. It specifies CASVTSNQPQHF.

The chain couples TRBV6-2 or TRBV6-3 to TRBJ2-1; 9 nucleotides align to TRBD2. CDR3 length: 17 amino acids. V dropped 0 bases and J dropped 8; count of bases not matched to a gene: 11. CDR1 and CDR2 from the germline V gene are MNHEY and SVGEGT. The CDR3 here is CASSYSLAGGPNYEQFF. The CDR3 DNA follows: TGTGCCAGCAGTTACTCCCTTGCGGGGGGGCCTAACTATGAGCAGTTCTTC.

CDR3 bases: TGTGCCAGCAGCTTATCCGGGACTCACCAAGAGACCCAGTACTTC. Translated: CASSLSGTHQETQYF. This chain joins TRBV11-2 and TRBJ2-5, with D possibly being TRBD2 (6 bases). Between the trimmed V and J ends, which lost 2 bases and 0 bases, there was a span of 10 bases. The CDR3 totals 15 residues. Germline CDR1 SGHAT, CDR2 FQNNGV.

The chain recombines TRBV7-8 with TRBJ2-1, with a possible D match to TRBD2 (7 bases). The V end was cut by 5 bases, the J end by 5 bases, with 13 bases between. The CDR3 is made up of 14 amino acids. CDR1 and CDR2 (germline): SGHVS, FQNEAQ. The CDR3 region has the DNA TGTGCCAGCAGCGTCGGGGGGCCCGACAATGAGCAGTTCTTC. Translated, it gives CASSVGGPDNEQFF.

This clone occurred once. CDR3 sequence (DNA): TGCGCCAGCAGCGTAACGACGCAGGGGTTCGCAGTCTACGAGCAGTACTTC. This encodes CASSVTTQGFAVYEQYF. The chain has TRBV5-1 and TRBJ2-7, with a weak D call TRBD1 (6 bases). This CDR3 region has 17 residues. Between the trimmed V and J ends, which lost 4 bases and 3 bases, there was a span of 23 bases. Germline CDR1 and CDR2: SGHRS and YFSETQ.

This chain joins TRBV6-5 and TRBJ2-1; possibly TRBD2 for D (5 bases). From germline, CDR1 is MNHEY and CDR2 SVGAGI. CDR3 length equals 15 residues. The V gene lost 8 bases and the J gene lost 0 bases, with 14 bases spanning the gap. The chain's CDR3 is CASSIEGNSYNEQFF. As DNA, the CDR3 is TGTGCCAGCTCGATAGAGGGTAACTCCTACAATGAGCAGTTCTTC.

V and J are TRBV20-1 and TRBJ2-5; 13 bases line up with TRBD2. The germline CDR1 and CDR2 sequences are DFQATT and SNEGSKA (reference sequence). V was pared by 4 bases and J by 4 bases, with 18 bases of the junction left unmatched. The CDR3 runs 19 residues. CDR3 in DNA: TGCAGTGCTACTGACCCGGCAGGAACTAGCGGGGGGGTGGCAGAGACCCAGTACTTC. Encoded protein: CSATDPAGTSGGVAETQYF.

V is TRBV30 and J is TRBJ1-6; TRBD1 is a possible D gene (5 bases). The germline V and J ends were trimmed by 4 bases and 5 bases, with 15 bases remaining between them. The CDR3 consists of 15 residues. Per the germline V gene, CDR1 is GTSNPN and CDR2 is SVGIG (reference sequence). This CDR3 reads CAWTGGQINNSPLHF. The CDR3 DNA follows: TGTGCCTGGACGGGCGGACAAATTAATAATTCACCCCTCCACTTT. Complete variable domain (other parts from reference TRBV30 and TRBJ1-6): SQTIHQWPATLVQPVGSPLSLECTVEGTSNPNLYWYRQAAGRGLQLLFYSVGIGQISSEVPQNLSASRPQDRQFILSSKKLLLSDSGFYLCAWTGGQINNSPLHFGNGTRLTVT.

This chain joins TRBV25-1 and TRBJ2-1, with TRBD1 matching over 9 bases. From germline, CDR1 is MGHDK and CDR2 SYGVNS. This CDR3 is built from 16 residues. With V trimmed by 4 bases and J by 8 bases, 12 bases remained unmatched. CDR3 in amino acids: CASSVSGTGIPHEQFF. CDR3 DNA: TGTGCCAGCAGTGTGTCCGGGACAGGGATACCCCATGAGCAGTTCTTC.

V gene TRBV6-5 combines with J gene TRBJ2-3, with 8 bases that match TRBD2. CDR1 and CDR2 from the germline V gene are MNHEY and SVGAGI. The trim removed 6 bases at V and 7 bases at J, leaving 6 bases unmatched. The CDR3 has 13 residues. In DNA form, the CDR3 reads TGTGCCAGCAGGAGTGCGGGGGGTTATACGCAGTATTTT. Its translation is CASRSAGGYTQYF.

CDR3 region: CASSSPAGSNEQFF. The CDR3 DNA reads as TGTGCCAGCAGCTCGCCAGCGGGGTCCAATGAGCAGTTCTTC. The chain recombines TRBV7-2 with TRBJ2-1, with 7 bases lining up with TRBD2. In germline, CDR1 is SGHTA, CDR2 FQGNSA. The CDR3 has 14 residues. V was pared by 4 bases and J by 6 bases, with 6 bases of the junction left unmatched.

The chain joins TRBV30 to TRBJ1-2; D perhaps matches TRBD1 (5 bases). The germline V and J ends were trimmed by 2 bases and 3 bases, with 7 bases remaining between them. The CDR3 sequence is 12 residues long. Germline V CDR1 and CDR2: GTSNPN, SVGIG (reference sequence). CDR3 protein: CAWSIRDYGYTF. The CDR3 DNA is TGTGCCTGGAGTATCAGGGACTATGGCTACACCTTC.

The chain has TRBV7-8 and TRBJ2-1; a possible D gene is TRBD2 (7 bases). Germline values: CDR1 SGHVS, CDR2 FQNEAQ. This CDR3 has 15 amino acids. The germline V and J ends were trimmed by 0 bases and 8 bases, with 14 bases remaining between them. CDR3 protein: CASSLAGRGADEQFF. The CDR3 DNA sequence: TGTGCCAGCAGCTTAGCGGGACGGGGGGCAGATGAGCAGTTCTTC.

This chain uses TRBV28 with TRBJ2-7, with D maybe TRBD1 (6 bases). Trimming took off 2 bases at V and 7 bases at J, with 9 bases between the two ends. This CDR3 is built from 12 residues. Per germline, CDR1 MDHEN and CDR2 SYDVKM. In nucleotides, the CDR3 is TGTGCCAGCAGTTTACGGGACAAGGAGCAGTACTTC. The encoded protein is CASSLRDKEQYF.

This rearrangement joins TRBV6-1 to TRBJ1-5; D unresolved. The ends were cut back, 3 bases at V and 4 bases at J, with 7 bases in the middle. Germline lookup yields CDR1 MNHNS and CDR2 SASEGT. CDR3 length: 13 residues. The DNA of the CDR3 is TGTGCCAGCAGTGAGGCGGGGAATCAGCCCCAGCATTTT. This translates into CASSEAGNQPQHF.

The chain links TRBV2 to TRBJ2-1; D is possibly TRBD1 (5 bases). Trimming shortened V by 2 bases and J by 10 bases, and 6 bases separated the two germline ends. The CDR3 extends over 11 amino acids. Germline V gene sequence: CDR1 SNHLY, CDR2 FYNNEI. In nucleotides, the CDR3 is TGTGCCAGCAGTGAACGGACAGAGCAGTTCTTC. Translating it yields CASSERTEQFF. Combining the CDR3 with reference TRBV2 and TRBJ2-1 gives the whole variable domain EPEVTQTPSHQVTQMGQEVILRCVPISNHLYFYWYRQILGQKVEFLVSFYNNEISEKSEIFDDQFSVERPDGSNFTLKIRSTKLEDSAMYFCASSERTEQFFGPGTRLTVL.

This chain connects TRBV29-1 to TRBJ1-1, with D possibly TRBD1 on 6 matching bases. CDR3 length equals 11 residues. CDR1 SQVTM and CDR2 ANQGSEA come from the germline V gene. The V and J ends lost 7 bases and 2 bases respectively, with 8 bases between them. The CDR3 protein is CSEGTNTEAFF. The CDR3 bases are TGCAGCGAAGGGACAAACACTGAAGCTTTCTTT. Drawing the rest from reference TRBV29-1 and TRBJ1-1, the complete variable domain is SAVISQKPSRDICQRGTSLTIQCQVDSQVTMMFWYRQQPGQSLTLIATANQGSEATYESGFVIDKFPISRPNLTFSTLTVSNMSPEDSSIYLCSEGTNTEAFFGQGTRLTVV.

The V and J genes are TRBV3-1 (or the pseudogene TRBV3-2) and TRBJ2-7; D remains ambiguous. The CDR3 is made up of 14 amino acids. Trimming shortened V by 0 bases and J by 9 bases, and 15 bases separated the two germline ends. Germline assignment: CDR1 LGHDT and CDR2 YNNKEL (reference sequence). In DNA, the CDR3 is TGTGCCAGCAGCCAAGATATTGCTAGTTGGAGGCAGTACTTC. Protein product: CASSQDIASWRQYF.

The J gene is TRBJ1-2, the V gene TRBV18; no clear D gene. CDR1 is KGHSH and CDR2 is LQKENI in the germline V gene. The length of the CDR3 is 13 residues. V was clipped by 3 bases and J by 2 bases, with 7 bases between them. Written as DNA, the CDR3 is TGTGCCAGCTCACCTGGTAGAAACTATGGCTACACCTTC. This codes for CASSPGRNYGYTF.

The chain carries TRBV2 and TRBJ2-7; 10 positions match TRBD1. CDR3 length equals 13 residues. Germline CDR1 and CDR2: SNHLY and FYNNEI. V gave up 10 bases and J gave up 5 bases; unmatched junction bases: 8. This CDR3 reads CAIPGQGTNEQYF. The CDR3 region has the DNA TGTGCCATTCCGGGACAGGGGACCAACGAGCAGTACTTC.

V gene TRBV6-5 combines with J gene TRBJ2-7; 9 nucleotides align to TRBD1. Germline V CDR1 and CDR2: MNHEY, SVGAGI. Trimming removed 7 bases from V and 8 bases from J; junction bases left unmatched: 15. The CDR3 is 15 residues long. The CDR3 loop is CASIQSGTGLAQQYF. The CDR3 bases are TGTGCCAGCATCCAGTCTGGGACAGGGCTGGCTCAGCAGTACTTC.

The V gene is TRBV7-2, the J gene TRBJ1-2; D not certain. V dropped 4 bases and J dropped 1 base, with 13 bases sitting between them. The CDR3 extends over 15 amino acids. CDR1 SGHTA and CDR2 FQGNSA come from the germline V gene. CDR3 protein: CASSSDTRHNYGYTF. In nucleotides, the CDR3 is TGTGCCAGCAGCTCTGACACCCGGCATAACTATGGCTACACCTTC.

This clone is a singleton in its sample. This chain joins TRBV4-1 and TRBJ2-1, with D possibly matching TRBD2 (7 bases). This CDR3 contains 17 residues. In germline, CDR1 is MGHRA, CDR2 YSYEKL. V lost 0 bases, J lost 0 bases, and 12 bases lay in between. Here the CDR3 DNA reads TGCGCCAGCAGCCAAGAATCGGCGGGGGCCTCCTACAATGAGCAGTTCTTC. It specifies CASSQESAGASYNEQFF.

The rearrangement joins TRBV5-4 to TRBJ2-7, with no clear D. This CDR3 spans 13 amino acids. The V and J ends lost 0 bases and 6 bases respectively, with 10 bases between them. Per germline, CDR1 SGHNT and CDR2 YYREEE (reference sequence). The CDR3 sequence is CASSLVAFGEQYF. The CDR3 DNA sequence: TGTGCCAGCAGCTTGGTGGCTTTTGGCGAGCAGTACTTC.

The V call is TRBV6-1, the J call TRBJ1-6; D gene uncertain. This CDR3 has 16 amino acids. Trimming pared 2 bases from V and 10 bases from J, leaving 18 bases between. CDR1 and CDR2 (germline): MNHNS, SASEGT. Here the CDR3 reads CASSELISGAGSPLHF. The CDR3 bases are TGTGCCAGCAGTGAATTGATATCAGGCGCCGGATCACCCCTCCACTTT.

The chain has TRBV3-1 (or the pseudogene TRBV3-2) and TRBJ2-7, with 9 bases lining up with TRBD1. V lost 4 bases to trimming and J lost 7 bases; unmatched junction nucleotides: 8. In germline, CDR1 is LGHDT, CDR2 YNNKEL (reference sequence). CDR3 length: 14 amino acids. CDR3 nucleotide sequence: TGTGCCAGCAGCCCCCTGGACAGGGGAAGGGAGCAGTACTTC. Translation: CASSPLDRGREQYF.

J is TRBJ2-6 and V is TRBV6-1, with D unclear. CDR3 length equals 18 residues. Trimming removed 2 bases from V and 0 bases from J, with 14 bases in between. The germline V gene encodes CDR1 MNHNS and CDR2 SASEGT. CDR3 region: CASSEFSGIVSGANVLTF. CDR3 in DNA: TGTGCCAGCAGTGAATTCTCAGGTATTGTCTCTGGGGCCAACGTCCTGACTTTC.